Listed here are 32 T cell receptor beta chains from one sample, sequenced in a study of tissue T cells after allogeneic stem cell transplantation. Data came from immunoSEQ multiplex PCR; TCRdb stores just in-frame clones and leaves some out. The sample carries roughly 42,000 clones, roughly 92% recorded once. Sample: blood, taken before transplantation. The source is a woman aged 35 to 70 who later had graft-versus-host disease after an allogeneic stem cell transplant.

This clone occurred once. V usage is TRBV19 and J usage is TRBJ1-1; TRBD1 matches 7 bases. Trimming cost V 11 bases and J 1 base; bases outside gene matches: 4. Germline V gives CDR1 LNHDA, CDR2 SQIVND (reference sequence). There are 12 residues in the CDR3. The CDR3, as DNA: TGTGCCGCCCGACAGGGGAACACTGAAGCTTTCTTT. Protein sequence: CAARQGNTEAFF.

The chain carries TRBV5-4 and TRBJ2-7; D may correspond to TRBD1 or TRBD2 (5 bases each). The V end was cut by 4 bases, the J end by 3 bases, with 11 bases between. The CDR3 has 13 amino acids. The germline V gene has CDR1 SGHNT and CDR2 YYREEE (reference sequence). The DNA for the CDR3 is TGTGCCAGCAGCCCGGGGCAAAGCTACGAGCAGTACTTC. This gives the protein CASSPGQSYEQYF.

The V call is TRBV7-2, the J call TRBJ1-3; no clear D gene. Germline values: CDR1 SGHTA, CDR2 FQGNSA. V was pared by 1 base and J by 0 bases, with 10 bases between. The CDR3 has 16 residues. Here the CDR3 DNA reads TGTGCCAGCAGCTTAGGGGCAGCTCTCTCTGGAAACACCATATATTTT. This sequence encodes CASSLGAALSGNTIYF.

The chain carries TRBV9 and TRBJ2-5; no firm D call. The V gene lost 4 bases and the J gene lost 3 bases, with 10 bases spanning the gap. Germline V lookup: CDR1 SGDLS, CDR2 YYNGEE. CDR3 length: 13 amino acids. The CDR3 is CASSTGREETQYF. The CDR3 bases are TGTGCCAGCAGCACCGGAAGGGAAGAGACCCAGTACTTC.

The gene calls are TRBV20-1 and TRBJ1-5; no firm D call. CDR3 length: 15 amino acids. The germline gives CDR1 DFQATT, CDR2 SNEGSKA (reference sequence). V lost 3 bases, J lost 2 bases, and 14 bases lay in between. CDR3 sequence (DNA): TGCAGTGCTAGTAACGGCCCCCGACGCAATCAGCCCCAGCATTTT. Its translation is CSASNGPRRNQPQHF.

The CDR3 here is CASSPDSGEQYF. The CDR3 nucleotides are TGTGCCAGCAGCCCGGACAGCGGCGAGCAGTACTTC. This chain joins TRBV12-3 or TRBV12-4 and TRBJ2-7; D may be TRBD1 (6 bases). V was trimmed by 6 bases and J by 6 bases, leaving 12 bases between them. This CDR3 has 12 residues.

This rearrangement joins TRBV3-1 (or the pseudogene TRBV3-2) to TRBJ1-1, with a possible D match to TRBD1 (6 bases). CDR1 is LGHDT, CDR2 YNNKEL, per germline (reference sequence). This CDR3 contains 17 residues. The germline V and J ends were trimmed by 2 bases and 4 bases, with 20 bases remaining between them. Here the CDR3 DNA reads TGTGCCAGCAGCCAACCGGGGGCGGGGTCAGCAGGCACTGAAGCTTTCTTT. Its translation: CASSQPGAGSAGTEAFF.

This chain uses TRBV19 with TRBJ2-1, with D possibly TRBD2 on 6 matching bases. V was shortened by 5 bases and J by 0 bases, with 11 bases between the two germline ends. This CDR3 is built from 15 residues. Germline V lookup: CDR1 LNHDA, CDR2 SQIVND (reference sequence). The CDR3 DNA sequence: TGTGCCAGTAGTCTTAGCGGTCCCTCCTACAATGAGCAGTTCTTC. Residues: CASSLSGPSYNEQFF.

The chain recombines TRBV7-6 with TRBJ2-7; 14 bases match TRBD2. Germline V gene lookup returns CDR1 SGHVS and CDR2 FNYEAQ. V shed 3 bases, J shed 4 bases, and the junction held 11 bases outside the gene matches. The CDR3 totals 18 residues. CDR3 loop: CASSFGLAGGRAEYEQYF. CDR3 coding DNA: TGTGCCAGCAGCTTCGGACTAGCGGGAGGCAGAGCGGAGTACGAGCAGTACTTC.

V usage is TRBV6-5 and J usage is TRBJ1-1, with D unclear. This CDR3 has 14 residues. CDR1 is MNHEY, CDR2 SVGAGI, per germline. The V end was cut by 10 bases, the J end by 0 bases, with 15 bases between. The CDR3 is CANTLDWLNTEAFF. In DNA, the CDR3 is TGTGCCAATACCCTTGATTGGCTGAACACTGAAGCTTTCTTT.

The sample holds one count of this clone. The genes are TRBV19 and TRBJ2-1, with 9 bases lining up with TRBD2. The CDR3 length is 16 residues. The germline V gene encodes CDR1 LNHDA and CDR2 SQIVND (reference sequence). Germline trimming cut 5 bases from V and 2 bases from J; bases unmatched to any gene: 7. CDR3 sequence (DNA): TGTGCCAGTAGTGGTCATAGCGGGAGACCCTACAATGAGCAGTTCTTC. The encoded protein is CASSGHSGRPYNEQFF.

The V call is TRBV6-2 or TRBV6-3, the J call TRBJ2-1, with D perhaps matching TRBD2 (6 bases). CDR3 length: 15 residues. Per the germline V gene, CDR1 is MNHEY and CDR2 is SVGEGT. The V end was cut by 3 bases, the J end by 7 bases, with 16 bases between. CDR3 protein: CASSYAGRGVNEQFF. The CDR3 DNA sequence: TGTGCCAGCAGTTATGCGGGTCGCGGGGTTAATGAGCAGTTCTTC.

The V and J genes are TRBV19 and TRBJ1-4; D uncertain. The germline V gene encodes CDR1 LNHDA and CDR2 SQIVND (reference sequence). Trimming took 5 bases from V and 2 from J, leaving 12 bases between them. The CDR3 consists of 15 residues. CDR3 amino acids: CASSPEGATNEKLFF. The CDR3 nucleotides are TGTGCCAGTAGTCCCGAGGGAGCCACTAATGAAAAACTGTTTTTT.

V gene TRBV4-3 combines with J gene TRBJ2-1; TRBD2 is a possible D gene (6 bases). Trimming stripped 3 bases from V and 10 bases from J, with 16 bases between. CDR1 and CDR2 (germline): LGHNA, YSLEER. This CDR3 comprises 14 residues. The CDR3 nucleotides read TGCGCCAGCAGCCAGGGGCCGAGGGAGGTCGAGCAGTTCTTC. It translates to CASSQGPREVEQFF.

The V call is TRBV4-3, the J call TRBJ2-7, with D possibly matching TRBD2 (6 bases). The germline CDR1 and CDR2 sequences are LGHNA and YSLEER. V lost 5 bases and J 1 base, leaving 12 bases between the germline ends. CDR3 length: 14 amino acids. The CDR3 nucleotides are TGCGCCAGCAGCGCGACCAGCGGGTCCTACGAGCAGTACTTC. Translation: CASSATSGSYEQYF.

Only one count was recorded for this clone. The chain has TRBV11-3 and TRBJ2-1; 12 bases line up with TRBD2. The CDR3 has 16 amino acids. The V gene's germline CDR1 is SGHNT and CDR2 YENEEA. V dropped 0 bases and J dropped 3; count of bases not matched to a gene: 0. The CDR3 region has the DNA TGTGCCAGCAGCTTAGAACTAGCGGGGGGCTACAATGAGCAGTTCTTC. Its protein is CASSLELAGGYNEQFF.

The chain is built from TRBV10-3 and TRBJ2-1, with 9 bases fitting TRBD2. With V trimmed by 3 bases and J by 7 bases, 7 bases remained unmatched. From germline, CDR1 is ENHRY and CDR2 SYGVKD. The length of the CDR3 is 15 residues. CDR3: CAISEAGGLENEQFF. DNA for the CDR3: TGTGCCATCAGTGAAGCGGGAGGACTTGAGAATGAGCAGTTCTTC.

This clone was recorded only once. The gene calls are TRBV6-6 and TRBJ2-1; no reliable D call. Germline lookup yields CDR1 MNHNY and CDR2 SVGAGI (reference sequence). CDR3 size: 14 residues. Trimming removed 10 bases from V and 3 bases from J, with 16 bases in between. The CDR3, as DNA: TGTGCCACCAGGAAGACGACCGTCTACAATGAGCAGTTCTTC. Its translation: CATRKTTVYNEQFF.

CDR3 protein: CAWSTPGAEEKLFF. CDR3 nucleotide sequence: TGTGCCTGGAGTACGCCAGGGGCAGAGGAAAAACTGTTTTTT. The chain is built from TRBV30 and TRBJ1-4; D perhaps matches TRBD1 (6 bases). The CDR3 spans 14 residues. V was pared by 2 bases and J by 8 bases, with 15 bases between. CDR1 and CDR2 from the germline V gene are GTSNPN and SVGIG (reference sequence).

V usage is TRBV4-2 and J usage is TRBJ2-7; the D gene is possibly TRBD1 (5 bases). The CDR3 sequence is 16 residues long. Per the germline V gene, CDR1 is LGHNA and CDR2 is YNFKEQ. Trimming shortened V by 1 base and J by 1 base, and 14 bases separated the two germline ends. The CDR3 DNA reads TGTGCCAGCAGCCAAGCGTTGACAGAGGTGTCCTACGAGCAGTACTTC. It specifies CASSQALTEVSYEQYF.

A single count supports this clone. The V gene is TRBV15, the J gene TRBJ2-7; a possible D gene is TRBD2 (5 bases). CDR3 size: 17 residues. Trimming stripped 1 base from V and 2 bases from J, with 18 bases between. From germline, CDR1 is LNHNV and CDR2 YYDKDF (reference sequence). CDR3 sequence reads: CATSRAETTVPPYEQYF. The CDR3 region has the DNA TGTGCCACCAGCAGAGCCGAGACTACGGTTCCCCCCTACGAGCAGTACTTC.

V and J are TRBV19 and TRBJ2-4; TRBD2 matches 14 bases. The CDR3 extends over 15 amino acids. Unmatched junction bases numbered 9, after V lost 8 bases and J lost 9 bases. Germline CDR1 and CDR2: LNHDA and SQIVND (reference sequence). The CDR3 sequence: CASSEPGLAGAIQYF. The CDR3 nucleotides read TGTGCCAGTTCTGAACCGGGACTAGCGGGAGCCATTCAGTACTTC.

The CDR3 here is CASSPGTGVADTQYF. CDR3 DNA: TGTGCCAGCAGCCCCGGGACGGGAGTGGCAGATACGCAGTATTTT. The V and J genes are TRBV6-6 and TRBJ2-3; a possible D gene is TRBD2 (6 bases). Germline CDR1 is MNHNY and CDR2 is SVGAGI (reference sequence). The CDR3 is made up of 15 amino acids. With 6 bases removed from V and 4 bases from J, the gap between germline ends came to 17 bases.

This chain's CDR3 is CASSFRAGSNTGELFF. DNA of the CDR3: TGTGCCAGCAGCTTTCGGGCGGGTTCGAACACCGGGGAGCTGTTTTTT. The chain recombines TRBV5-6 with TRBJ2-2, with a weak D call TRBD2 (5 bases). With 2 bases removed from V and 0 bases from J, the gap between germline ends came to 11 bases. Germline assignment: CDR1 SGHDT and CDR2 YYEEEE. The CDR3 sequence is 16 residues long.

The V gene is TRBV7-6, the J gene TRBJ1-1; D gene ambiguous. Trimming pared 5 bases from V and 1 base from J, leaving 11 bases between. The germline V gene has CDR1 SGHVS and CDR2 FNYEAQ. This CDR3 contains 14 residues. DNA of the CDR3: TGTGCCAGCAGCGCCGGGATCGGGAACACTGAAGCTTTCTTT. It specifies CASSAGIGNTEAFF.

DNA for the CDR3: TGTGCCAGCAGTTACTCGGGGACAGCGCGTGCAGATACGCAGTATTTT. This encodes CASSYSGTARADTQYF. J is TRBJ2-3 and V is TRBV6-2 or TRBV6-3; 7 bases are shared with TRBD1. V lost 0 bases to trimming and J lost 4 bases; unmatched junction nucleotides: 7. CDR3 length: 16 residues. CDR1 and CDR2 (germline): MNHEY, SVGEGT.

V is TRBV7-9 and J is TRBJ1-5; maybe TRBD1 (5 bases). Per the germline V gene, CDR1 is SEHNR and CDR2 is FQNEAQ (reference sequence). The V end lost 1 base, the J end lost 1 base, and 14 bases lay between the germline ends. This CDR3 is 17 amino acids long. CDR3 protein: CASSLGVAGLSNQPQHF. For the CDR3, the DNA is TGTGCCAGCAGCTTAGGGGTCGCGGGACTGAGCAATCAGCCCCAGCATTTT. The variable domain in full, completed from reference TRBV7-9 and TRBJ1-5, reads DTGVSQNPRHKITKRGQNVTFRCDPISEHNRLYWYRQTLGQGPEFLTYFQNEAQLEKSRLLSDRFSAERPKGSFSTLEIQRTEQGDSAMYLCASSLGVAGLSNQPQHFGDGTRLSIL.

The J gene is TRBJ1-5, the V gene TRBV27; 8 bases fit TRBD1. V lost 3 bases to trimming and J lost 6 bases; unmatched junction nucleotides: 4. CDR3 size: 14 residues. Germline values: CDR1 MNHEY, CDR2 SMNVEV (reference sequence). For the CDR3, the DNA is TGTGCCAGCAGTTTGGCAGGGGGCCCTCAGCCCCAGCATTTT. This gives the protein CASSLAGGPQPQHF.

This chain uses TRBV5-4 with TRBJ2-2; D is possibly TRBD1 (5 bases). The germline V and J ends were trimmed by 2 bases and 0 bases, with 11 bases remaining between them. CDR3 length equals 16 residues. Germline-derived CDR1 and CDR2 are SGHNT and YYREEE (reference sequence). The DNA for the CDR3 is TGTGCCAGCAGCTTAGGGGCGGACGCGAACACCGGGGAGCTGTTTTTT. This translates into CASSLGADANTGELFF.

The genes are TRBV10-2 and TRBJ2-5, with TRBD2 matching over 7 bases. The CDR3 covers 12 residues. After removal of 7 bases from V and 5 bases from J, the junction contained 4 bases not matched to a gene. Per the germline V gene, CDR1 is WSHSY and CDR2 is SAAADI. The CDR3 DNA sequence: TGCGCCAGCATGGCGGGGGTTGAGACCCAGTACTTC. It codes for CASMAGVETQYF.

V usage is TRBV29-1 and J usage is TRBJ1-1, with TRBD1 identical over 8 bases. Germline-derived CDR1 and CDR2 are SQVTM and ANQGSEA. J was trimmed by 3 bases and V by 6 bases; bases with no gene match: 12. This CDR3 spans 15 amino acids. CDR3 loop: CSVERQGTADTEAFF. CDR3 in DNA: TGCAGCGTAGAAAGACAGGGGACTGCAGACACTGAAGCTTTCTTT.

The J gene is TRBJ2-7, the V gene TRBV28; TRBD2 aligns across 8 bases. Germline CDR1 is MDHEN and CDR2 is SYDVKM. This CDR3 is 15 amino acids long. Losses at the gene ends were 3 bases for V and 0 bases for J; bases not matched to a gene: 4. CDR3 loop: CASSFLSGSSYEQYF. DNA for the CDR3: TGTGCCAGCAGTTTCCTGAGCGGGAGCTCCTACGAGCAGTACTTC.